The 27 T cell receptor beta chains listed next were all sequenced from one sample in a study of cytomegalovirus exposure and HLA in healthy donors. The PCR was carried out with 60 Vbeta primers and 13 Jbeta primers. TCRdb keeps only in-frame clones here, not all; method: immunoSEQ multiplex PCR. Its table records some 130,000 clones. The sequencing input was PBMCs. These receptors came from a woman between 40 and 55 years old in good health and CMV-seropositive.

The gene calls are TRBV12-5 and TRBJ2-1; TRBD2 agrees at 11 bases. CDR3 length: 17 amino acids. The junction had 11 bases not matched to a gene; V was cut back by 0 bases and J by 10 bases. Germline V gives CDR1 LGHNT, CDR2 FRNRAP. The CDR3 here is CASGLVIRLAGSIEQFF. CDR3 DNA: TGTGCTAGTGGTTTGGTAATCAGACTAGCGGGGTCAATAGAGCAGTTCTTC.

To note about this clone: Compared with germline, one end of the junction differs, possibly owing to a read error. The rearrangement links TRBV7-2 to TRBJ1-4; D is uncertain. CDR1 SGHTA and CDR2 FQGNSA come from the germline V gene. The CDR3 consists of 16 residues. The CDR3 sequence is CVSSFSTGTTNEKLFF. In DNA, the CDR3 is TGTGTCAGCAGCTTCTCAACGGGGACAACTAATGAAAAACTGTTTTTT.

The chain combines TRBV6-1 with TRBJ1-1; D is undetermined. This CDR3 spans 14 amino acids. Trimming cost V 0 bases and J 2 bases, with 7 bases left between them. Per germline, CDR1 MNHNS and CDR2 SASEGT. The CDR3 bases are TGTGCCAGCAGTGAAGCGCTACTTAACACTGAAGCTTTCTTT. This gives the protein CASSEALLNTEAFF.

The chain couples TRBV4-3 to TRBJ2-3; no definite D call. The germline V gene encodes CDR1 LGHNA and CDR2 YSLEER. V dropped 5 bases and J dropped 2 bases, with 17 bases sitting between them. This CDR3 comprises 16 residues. The CDR3 loop reads CASSYSTSSNTDTQYF. The CDR3 DNA is TGCGCCAGCAGCTATTCGACAAGCTCAAACACAGATACGCAGTATTTT.

The rearrangement uses TRBV5-6 and TRBJ2-5; TRBD1 matches at 7 bases. The J call is uncertain, as TRBJ2-7 better fits the DNA end. The CDR3 sequence is 15 residues long. Germline lookup yields CDR1 SGHDT and CDR2 YYEEEE. CDR3 sequence: CASSLRDRAFGEQYF. The DNA of the CDR3 is TGTGCCAGCAGCTTGCGAGACAGGGCGTTCGGCGAGCAGTACTTC.

This chain links TRBV11-2 with TRBJ1-4, with 10 bases identical to TRBD1. The CDR3 runs 16 residues. The germline gives CDR1 SGHAT, CDR2 FQNNGV. The V and J ends lost 5 bases and 8 bases, in that order; junction bases with no gene match: 11. The CDR3 DNA follows: TGTGCCAGCAGCCCGGGGGACAGGGGAAGAGGGGAAAAACTGTTTTTT. Its protein product is CASSPGDRGRGEKLFF.

This chain joins TRBV27 and TRBJ1-4; D remains ambiguous. The CDR3 loop spans 15 amino acids. Trimming left V 1 base short and J 5 bases short, with 11 bases between. Germline CDR1 and CDR2: MNHEY and SMNVEV (reference sequence). The CDR3 region has the DNA TGTGCCAGCAGTTTATTCCAAGCGACCAATGAAAAACTGTTTTTT. Protein product: CASSLFQATNEKLFF.

The chain recombines TRBV27 with TRBJ2-7; D is possibly TRBD2 (6 bases). CDR1 is MNHEY, CDR2 SMNVEV, per germline (reference sequence). CDR3 length: 14 amino acids. With 6 bases removed from V and 2 bases from J, the gap between germline ends came to 14 bases. The CDR3 loop reads CASSFTGLPYEQYF. The CDR3 nucleotides read TGTGCCAGCAGCTTTACGGGACTCCCCTACGAGCAGTACTTC.

The chain recombines TRBV10-3 with TRBJ1-5, with a possible D match to TRBD1 (6 bases). The CDR3 spans 17 residues. Germline CDR1 and CDR2: ENHRY and SYGVKD. Trimming stripped 3 bases from V and 4 bases from J, with 19 bases between. The CDR3 spells CAISDRGGHGENQPQHF. The CDR3 DNA is TGTGCCATCAGTGACCGGGGGGGACACGGAGAAAATCAGCCCCAGCATTTT.

The chain is built from TRBV5-5 and TRBJ2-4, with D maybe TRBD1 (5 bases). Trimming removed 3 bases from V and 8 bases from J, with 15 bases in between. The CDR3 length is 14 residues. Germline V gene lookup returns CDR1 SGHKS and CDR2 YYEKEE (reference sequence). Written as DNA, the CDR3 is TGTGCCAGCAGCTCCACAGGAGTTCAGGACATTCAGTACTTC. Translation: CASSSTGVQDIQYF.

This chain connects TRBV10-3 to TRBJ1-1; 8 bases agree with TRBD1. The CDR3 runs to 13 residues. Looked up from germline, CDR1 is ENHRY and CDR2 is SYGVKD. V shed 11 bases, J shed 4 bases, and the junction held 9 bases outside the gene matches. The CDR3 DNA reads as TGTGCCTCCCGACAGGGGATGAGCACTGAAGCTTTCTTT. It encodes CASRQGMSTEAFF.

This chain joins TRBV6-1 and TRBJ2-1, with TRBD1 identical over 7 bases. Germline V gene data show CDR1 as MNHNS and CDR2 as SASEGT. CDR3 size: 13 residues. The junction had 2 bases not matched to a gene; V was cut back by 2 bases and J by 7 bases. The CDR3 reads CASSEQGQNEQFF. The CDR3 DNA reads TGTGCCAGCAGTGAACAGGGACAGAATGAGCAGTTCTTC.

The J gene is TRBJ2-7, the V gene TRBV11-2; D is uncertain. CDR1 is SGHAT, CDR2 FQNNGV, per germline. CDR3 length: 14 residues. The ends were cut back, 2 bases at V and 3 bases at J, with 11 bases in the middle. The CDR3 loop reads CASSLPNGFYEQYF. For the CDR3, the DNA is TGTGCCAGCAGCTTACCCAACGGGTTCTACGAGCAGTACTTC.

The rearrangement links TRBV6-6 to TRBJ2-7; D is undetermined. Germline values: CDR1 MNHNY, CDR2 SVGAGI (reference sequence). V lost 2 bases and J lost 5, with 13 bases in between. CDR3 length equals 14 residues. The CDR3 DNA sequence: TGTGCCAGCAGTTACACGCCGGGTTCGGACGAGCAGTACTTC. Translating it yields CASSYTPGSDEQYF.

The chain combines TRBV6-5 with TRBJ2-7; TRBD1 matches 11 bases. Looked up from germline, CDR1 is MNHEY and CDR2 is SVGAGI. V lost 5 bases, J lost 2 bases, and 2 bases stayed unmatched. The CDR3 contains 14 residues. The CDR3 loop is CASSKDRGPYEQYF. DNA for the CDR3: TGTGCCAGCAGTAAGGACAGGGGGCCCTACGAGCAGTACTTC.

The chain has TRBV28 and TRBJ1-4, with D perhaps matching TRBD1 (6 bases). CDR1 is MDHEN and CDR2 is SYDVKM in the germline V gene. The CDR3 sequence is 16 residues long. Trimming removed 7 bases from V and 2 bases from J, with 17 bases in between. The CDR3 DNA sequence: TGTGCCAGCAACCCAATCCGACAGGCGACTAATGAAAAACTGTTTTTT. The encoded protein is CASNPIRQATNEKLFF. Variable domain in full (rest from reference TRBV28 and TRBJ1-4): DVKVTQSSRYLVKRTGEKVFLECVQDMDHENMFWYRQDPGLGLRLIYFSYDVKMKEKGDIPEGYSVSREKKERFSLILESASTNQTSMYLCASNPIRQATNEKLFFGSGTQLSVL.

The V call is TRBV4-1, the J call TRBJ2-4; D possibly corresponds to TRBD2 (6 bases). The germline V and J ends were trimmed by 1 base and 2 bases, with 12 bases remaining between them. Per the germline V gene, CDR1 is MGHRA and CDR2 is YSYEKL. The CDR3 is made up of 16 amino acids. The CDR3 DNA reads TGCGCCAGCAGCCAAGCGGGAGCCGGGTCCAAAAACATTCAGTACTTC. Translation gives CASSQAGAGSKNIQYF.

The chain employs TRBV4-2 and TRBJ1-1; D may be TRBD1 (5 bases). Trimming took 0 bases from V and 6 from J, leaving 14 bases between them. The CDR3 loop spans 15 amino acids. CDR1 is LGHNA, CDR2 YNFKEQ, per germline. Here the CDR3 DNA reads TGTGCCAGCAGCCAAGATTGGAGGGTGGGGGCTGAAGCTTTCTTT. Its translation: CASSQDWRVGAEAFF.

V gene TRBV27 combines with J gene TRBJ1-1, with 9 nucleotides matching TRBD1. In germline, CDR1 is MNHEY, CDR2 SMNVEV (reference sequence). The CDR3 is 14 residues long. Trimming cost V 5 bases and J 5 bases; bases outside gene matches: 6. Here the CDR3 reads CASSPQGAKTEAFF. For the CDR3, the DNA is TGTGCCAGCAGTCCACAGGGGGCGAAGACTGAAGCTTTCTTT.

This chain joins TRBV5-1 and TRBJ1-4; TRBD1 matches 7 bases. This CDR3 has 14 amino acids. From germline, CDR1 is SGHRS and CDR2 YFSETQ. After removal of 5 bases from V and 7 bases from J, the junction contained 8 bases not matched to a gene. CDR3 region: CASSLTGVGEKLFF. CDR3 nucleotides: TGCGCCAGCAGTTTAACAGGGGTGGGTGAAAAACTGTTTTTT.

The V and J genes are TRBV30 and TRBJ2-1; 9 nucleotides align to TRBD2. Germline V lookup: CDR1 GTSNPN, CDR2 SVGIG (reference sequence). V gave up 0 bases and J gave up 7 bases; unmatched junction bases: 7. The CDR3 contains 15 residues. CDR3 protein: CAWSVEAGGGNEQFF. The CDR3 bases are TGTGCCTGGAGTGTAGAAGCGGGAGGCGGAAATGAGCAGTTCTTC. The whole variable domain, filled in from reference TRBV30 and TRBJ2-1, reads SQTIHQWPATLVQPVGSPLSLECTVEGTSNPNLYWYRQAAGRGLQLLFYSVGIGQISSEVPQNLSASRPQDRQFILSSKKLLLSDSGFYLCAWSVEAGGGNEQFFGPGTRLTVL.

The chain carries TRBV19 and TRBJ1-5; unclear D gene. V was pared by 3 bases and J by 3 bases, with 9 bases between. This CDR3 spans 14 amino acids. Germline V lookup: CDR1 LNHDA, CDR2 SQIVND (reference sequence). The DNA for the CDR3 is TGTGCCAGTAGTATGGAGGCGGCCAATCAGCCCCAGCATTTT. This sequence encodes CASSMEAANQPQHF.

The genes are TRBV5-8 and TRBJ2-7; 11 bases line up with TRBD1. The CDR3 extends over 17 amino acids. The V and J ends lost 4 bases and 0 bases, in that order; junction bases with no gene match: 9. Germline V gene lookup returns CDR1 SGHTS and CDR2 YDEGEE. The CDR3 loop is CASSPVSGTGGSYEQYF. The CDR3 DNA sequence: TGTGCCAGCAGCCCCGTTTCCGGGACAGGGGGCTCCTACGAGCAGTACTTC.

The gene calls are TRBV18 and TRBJ1-5, with D possibly TRBD1 on 6 matching bases. This CDR3 comprises 16 residues. Germline CDR1 and CDR2: KGHSH and LQKENI. Between the trimmed V and J ends, which lost 1 base and 4 bases, there was a span of 14 bases. CDR3 sequence: CASSPRIQGQNQPQHF. The CDR3 DNA is TGTGCCAGCTCACCACGCATCCAGGGGCAAAATCAGCCCCAGCATTTT.

This chain connects TRBV19 to TRBJ2-3; D gene ambiguous. Germline V gives CDR1 LNHDA, CDR2 SQIVND (reference sequence). Trimming took off 4 bases at V and 4 bases at J, with 12 bases between the two ends. This CDR3 is 14 amino acids long. As DNA, the CDR3 is TGTGCCAGTAGTAAGACTTCGACCGCAGATACGCAGTATTTT. Amino acids: CASSKTSTADTQYF.

The V and J genes are TRBV27 and TRBJ2-1, with D maybe TRBD2 (7 bases). V lost 0 bases, J lost 7 bases, and 16 bases lay in between. The CDR3 is 16 amino acids. Germline CDR1 and CDR2: MNHEY and SMNVEV (reference sequence). CDR3 nucleotides: TGTGCCAGCAGTTTATCAAGGGGGAGGGGTGGGAATGAGCAGTTCTTC. It is translated as CASSLSRGRGGNEQFF.

The rearrangement joins TRBV5-1 to TRBJ1-1; TRBD1 agrees at 8 bases. V lost 2 bases to trimming and J lost 0 bases; unmatched junction nucleotides: 3. Looked up from germline, CDR1 is SGHRS and CDR2 is YFSETQ. The CDR3 contains 15 residues. The CDR3 reads CASSLDRGMNTEAFF. As DNA, the CDR3 is TGCGCCAGCAGCTTAGACAGGGGCATGAACACTGAAGCTTTCTTT.